Following are 19 T cell receptor beta chains from one sample sequenced in a study of T cells in Graves' hyperthyroidism and ophthalmopathy (dated by TCRdb to between 2017 and 2020). Libraries were prepared through multiplex PCR. TCRdb shows the sequencer as Illumina HiSeq 2000. TCR beta CDR3 regions were amplified from RNA transcripts. The TCR CDR3 was subjected to a first round of RT-PCR using the HTBI primer set and the Qiagen OneStep RT-PCR kit. TCRdb ran its own pipeline on the public reads, namely fastp trimming at Q25 and MiXCR clone calling, and kept in-frame beta chains. Each entry merges the rows of one CDR3 protein and shows their most common DNA and genes. The sample contains 190,000 or so distinct CDR3 sequences, around 20% of them found a single time. The ten top clones hold around 43% of the sample. The sequenced sample consisted of blood. The receptors shown here come from a man aged 40-49 years with Graves' hyperthyroidism.

This clonotype was seen repeatedly, ten times or more. The chain uses TRBV6-1 and TRBJ2-7; either TRBD1 or TRBD2 may fit D (5 bases each). The CDR3 totals 14 residues. Trimming shortened V by 9 bases and J by 0 bases, and 15 bases separated the two germline ends. Germline loops: CDR1 MNHNS, CDR2 SASEGT. The CDR3 sequence is CASSRGESSYEQYF. The CDR3, as DNA: TGTGCCAGTAGCCGAGGGGAAAGCTCCTACGAGCAGTACTTC.

There are many counts of this clonotype. The chain carries TRBV28 and TRBJ2-4; weak D call: TRBD1 (6 bases). Germline assignment: CDR1 MDHEN and CDR2 SYDVKM. CDR3 length equals 15 residues. V lost 4 bases and J 2 bases, leaving 12 bases between the germline ends. The CDR3, as DNA: TGTGCCAGCAGTTCCTCCGGACAGACCAAAAACATTCAGTACTTC. Its translation is CASSSSGQTKNIQYF.

In this sample, this clonotype turned up many times. This chain connects TRBV5-5 to TRBJ1-2, with TRBD1 identical over 7 bases. The CDR3 totals 14 residues. V shed 4 bases and J 7 bases; nucleotides not matched to a gene: 10. The germline CDR1 and CDR2 sequences are SGHKS and YYEKEE (reference sequence). In DNA, the CDR3 is TGTGCCAGCAGCCCCGGCCCAGGGGGATTTGGCTACACCTTC. It yields the protein CASSPGPGGFGYTF.

This clonotype was counted at least ten times. J is TRBJ2-7 and V is TRBV20-1; 7 bases are a match to TRBD2. The junction had 3 bases not matched to a gene; V was cut back by 7 bases and J by 3 bases. Germline V gene sequence: CDR1 DFQATT, CDR2 SNEGSKA (reference sequence). The CDR3 is made up of 11 amino acids. Written as DNA, the CDR3 is TGCAGTGGGGAGGGGCTCTACGAGCAGTACTTC. The encoded protein is CSGEGLYEQYF.

This clonotype was picked up many times. This sequence joins TRBV3-1 and TRBJ1-2; D not certain. From germline, CDR1 is LGHDT and CDR2 YNNKEL (reference sequence). V shed 1 base and J shed 4 bases, with 7 bases lying between them. This CDR3 spans 13 amino acids. The CDR3 region has the DNA TGTGCCAGCAGCCAAGGGCGGCTCTATGGCTACACCTTC. Protein product: CASSQGRLYGYTF.

In this sample, this clonotype turned up many times. The chain's CDR3 is CASSIRHNEKLFF. In DNA, the CDR3 is TGTGCCAGCAGTATCCGGCATAATGAAAAACTGTTTTTT. J is TRBJ1-4 and V is TRBV28; no firm D call. The CDR3 covers 13 residues. Germline CDR1 reads MDHEN; CDR2 reads SYDVKM. Trimming left V 5 bases short and J 4 bases short, with 8 bases between.

This clonotype occurred a few times. J is TRBJ2-7 and V is TRBV29-1; D possibly corresponds to TRBD1 (5 bases). Deletions cut 7 bases from V and 4 bases from J, with 14 bases between. CDR3 size: 12 residues. Germline CDR1 and CDR2: SQVTM and ANQGSEA. The CDR3 spells CSGMGRGYEQYF. CDR3 nucleotide sequence: TGCAGCGGAATGGGTAGGGGTTACGAGCAGTACTTC.

Many counts were recorded for this clonotype. The V gene is TRBV2, the J gene TRBJ2-1; unclear D gene. Per germline, CDR1 SNHLY and CDR2 FYNNEI. The CDR3 spans 15 residues. Between the trimmed V and J ends, which lost 3 bases and 7 bases, there was a span of 16 bases. The DNA of the CDR3 is TGTGCCAGCAGTGATCAGTTTCGAGGCCGTAATGAGCAGTTCTTC. It specifies CASSDQFRGRNEQFF. The full variable domain, its missing parts supplied by reference TRBV2 and TRBJ2-1, is EPEVTQTPSHQVTQMGQEVILRCVPISNHLYFYWYRQILGQKVEFLVSFYNNEISEKSEIFDDQFSVERPDGSNFTLKIRSTKLEDSAMYFCASSDQFRGRNEQFFGPGTRLTVL.

Points on this clonotype: A much bigger clone sits one base away, suggesting this may be a read error. V is TRBV15 and J is TRBJ1-1; TRBD1 agrees at 7 bases. This CDR3 is 15 amino acids long. Germline loops: CDR1 LNHNV, CDR2 YYDKDF (reference sequence). CDR3 nucleotide sequence: TGTGCCGCCAGCAGGAACAGGGGAATGAACACTGAAGCTTTCTTT. This codes for CAASRNRGMNTEAFF.

This clonotype was seen repeatedly, ten times or more. This chain connects TRBV20-1 to TRBJ2-3, with 8 positions matching TRBD2. The J segment lost 1 base and the V segment lost 0 bases, leaving 6 bases of the junction unmatched. Germline V gene lookup returns CDR1 DFQATT and CDR2 SNEGSKA (reference sequence). The CDR3 contains 16 residues. The CDR3 nucleotides are TGCAGTGCTAGAGATAGCGGGACCCCTGGCACAGATACGCAGTATTTT. Its translation: CSARDSGTPGTDTQYF.

This clonotype was recorded at least ten times. The chain carries TRBV2 and TRBJ2-7, with D unclear. The germline V gene encodes CDR1 SNHLY and CDR2 FYNNEI. CDR3 size: 13 residues. Trimming shortened V by 10 bases and J by 9 bases, and 22 bases separated the two germline ends. CDR3 protein: CATSPFDRPGQYF. DNA for the CDR3: TGTGCCACCTCCCCTTTTGACCGTCCCGGGCAGTACTTC.

This clonotype came up many times. This chain connects TRBV6-1 to TRBJ2-3; TRBD2 aligns across 8 bases. The CDR3 has 18 residues. CDR1 is MNHNS and CDR2 is SASEGT in the germline V gene. With V trimmed by 3 bases and J by 5 bases, 16 bases remained unmatched. The CDR3 region has the DNA TGTGCCAGCAGTGAGGGGGTTAGCGGGACACCCTGGGGAGATACGCAGTATTTT. Protein product: CASSEGVSGTPWGDTQYF.

The chain is built from TRBV4-3 and TRBJ2-5; 7 nucleotides match TRBD1. Per germline, CDR1 LGHNA and CDR2 YSLEER. The CDR3 sequence is 17 residues long. V gave up 0 bases and J gave up 5 bases; unmatched junction bases: 12. The CDR3 loop reads CASSQETGTEKPETQYF. DNA of the CDR3: TGCGCCAGCAGCCAAGAGACCGGGACAGAGAAACCGGAGACCCAGTACTTC.

The chain is built from TRBV6-2 or TRBV6-3 and TRBJ1-5, with D hard to call. The V and J ends lost 2 bases and 5 bases respectively, with 4 bases between them. This CDR3 has 12 amino acids. Germline loops: CDR1 MNHEY, CDR2 SVGEGT. CDR3: CASSYRDQPQHF. The CDR3 coding sequence is TGTGCCAGCAGTTACAGGGATCAGCCCCAGCATTTT.

This sequence joins TRBV20-1 and TRBJ2-2; D is possibly TRBD2 (7 bases). Per germline, CDR1 DFQATT and CDR2 SNEGSKA (reference sequence). The CDR3 loop spans 14 amino acids. The V gene lost 0 bases and the J gene lost 4 bases, with 9 bases spanning the gap. In DNA, the CDR3 is TGCAGTGCTAGAGAGGGAGGGGGCACCGGGGAGCTGTTTTTT. Translation: CSAREGGGTGELFF.

This clonotype showed up many times. The rearrangement links TRBV30 to TRBJ2-1; possible D gene TRBD2, 6 bases. V was clipped by 4 bases and J by 8 bases, with 15 bases between them. CDR3 length: 13 amino acids. The V gene's germline CDR1 is GTSNPN and CDR2 SVGIG (reference sequence). CDR3 protein: CAWNVEGKDEQFF. The CDR3 bases are TGTGCCTGGAATGTGGAGGGTAAGGATGAGCAGTTCTTC.

This clonotype was recorded many times. The chain couples TRBV7-8 to TRBJ1-1, with unresolved D. Trimming removed 1 base from V and 5 bases from J, with 8 bases in between. This CDR3 comprises 13 residues. Looked up from germline, CDR1 is SGHVS and CDR2 is FQNEAQ. DNA for the CDR3: TGTGCCAGCAGCTTAGTAGAGGAGACTGAAGCTTTCTTT. Protein product: CASSLVEETEAFF.

Points on this clonotype: This sequence may be a read error, since a much larger clone differs from it by one base. This chain uses TRBV6-1 with TRBJ2-2; TRBD2 matches at 8 bases. The CDR3 has 15 amino acids. Germline V gene data show CDR1 as MNHNS and CDR2 as SASEGT. The CDR3 sequence is CASERGGLTTRELFF. The CDR3 DNA reads as TGTGCCAGCGAACGGGGGGGCCTGACCACCAGGGAGCTGTTTTTT.

In its sample, this clonotype was seen many times. This sequence joins TRBV3-1 and TRBJ2-7, with a possible D match to TRBD1 (7 bases). The CDR3 loop spans 16 amino acids. V shed 3 bases and J shed 6 bases, with 21 bases lying between them. Germline V lookup: CDR1 LGHDT, CDR2 YNNKEL (reference sequence). CDR3 region: CASSHFQTGRFSEQYF. In DNA, the CDR3 is TGTGCCAGCAGCCACTTTCAGACAGGGAGGTTTAGCGAGCAGTACTTC.